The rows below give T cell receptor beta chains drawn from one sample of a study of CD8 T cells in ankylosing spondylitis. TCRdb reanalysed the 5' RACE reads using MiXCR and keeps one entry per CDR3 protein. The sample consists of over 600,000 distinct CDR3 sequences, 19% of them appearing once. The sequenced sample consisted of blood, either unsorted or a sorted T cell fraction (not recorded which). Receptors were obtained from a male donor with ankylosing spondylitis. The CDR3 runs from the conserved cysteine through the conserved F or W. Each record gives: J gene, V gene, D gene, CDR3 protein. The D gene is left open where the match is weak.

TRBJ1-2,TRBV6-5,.,CASSYGSHGYTF
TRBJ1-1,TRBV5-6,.,CASSLVLGPSTEAFF
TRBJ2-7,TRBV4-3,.,CASSQDRAASYEQYF
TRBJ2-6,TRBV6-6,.,CASYSGANVLTF
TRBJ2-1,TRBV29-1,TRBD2,CSVGTSTYNEQFF
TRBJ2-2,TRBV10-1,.,CAGLVAGQNTGELFF
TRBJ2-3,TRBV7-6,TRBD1,CASSVGTVSTDTQYF
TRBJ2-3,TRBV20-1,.,CSASPWGAQHFTDTQYF
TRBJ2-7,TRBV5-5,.,CASSSGTTEQYF
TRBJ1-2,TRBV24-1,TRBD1,CATSDRDSYGYTF
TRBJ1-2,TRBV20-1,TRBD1,CSASISQGNGYTF
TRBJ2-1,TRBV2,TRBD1,CASSGGQGRRNEQFF
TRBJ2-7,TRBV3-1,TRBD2,CASSLSGSTREQYF
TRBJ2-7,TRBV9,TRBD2,CASSPSSGTYEQYF
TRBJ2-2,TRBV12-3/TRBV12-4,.,CASSLRPPGELFF
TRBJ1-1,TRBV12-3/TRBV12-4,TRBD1,CASSQPTGAGVTEAFF
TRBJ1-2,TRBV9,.,CASSSGGSNYGYTF
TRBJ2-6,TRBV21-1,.,CASSMDRSSGANVLTF
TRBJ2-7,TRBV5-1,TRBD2,CASSFGGDGGDEQYF
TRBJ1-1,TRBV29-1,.,CSVVLENTEAFF
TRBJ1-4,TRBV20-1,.,CSASRVDEKLFF
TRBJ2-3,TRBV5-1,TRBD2,CASSLRTSGIFTDTQYF
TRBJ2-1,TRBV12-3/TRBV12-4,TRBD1,CASSPRDRGPREQFF
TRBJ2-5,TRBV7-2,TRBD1,CASSLLGGDGTQYF
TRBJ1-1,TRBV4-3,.,CASSQLGRGMDTEAFF
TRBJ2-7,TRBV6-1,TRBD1,CASREGGSSSYEQYF
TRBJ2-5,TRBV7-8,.,CASSPGPNREETQYF
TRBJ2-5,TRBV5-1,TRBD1,CASSTQGEETQYF
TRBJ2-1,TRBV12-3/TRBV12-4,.,CASSLNYNEQFF
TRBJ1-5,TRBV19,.,CASSGVGVQPQHF
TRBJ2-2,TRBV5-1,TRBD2,CASSPESGGGTGELFF
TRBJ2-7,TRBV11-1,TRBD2,CASSKSSGSYEQYF
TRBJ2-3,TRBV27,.,CASSYESSRTDTQYF
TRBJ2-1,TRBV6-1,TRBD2,CASRQGLAGNNEQFF
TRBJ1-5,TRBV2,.,CASDRDRGSNQPQHF
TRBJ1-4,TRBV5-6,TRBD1,CASSLQGEVREKLFF
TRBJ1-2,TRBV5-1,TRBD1,CASRWTGDNYGYTF
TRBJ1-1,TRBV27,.,CASSSSRLNTEAFF
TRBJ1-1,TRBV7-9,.,CASSLSFGEDTEAFF
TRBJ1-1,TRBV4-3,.,CASSQPEMNTEAFF
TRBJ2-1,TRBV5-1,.,CASSSPDSSYNEQFF
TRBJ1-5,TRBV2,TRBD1,CASSATGGGPNQPQHF
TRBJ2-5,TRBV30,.,CAWSVIQETQYF